This TCR beta chain was captured in a study of blood T cell repertoires in COVID-19. For the study at large: T cells, B-cell-depleted T cells, or PBMCs provided the cDNA or gDNA that served as material.

Which cohort a participant joined came from the clinical history participants gave. Donors in Cohort 3 who had recovered were those with two negative PCRs, healthcare professional clearance, or resolution of their symptoms. Looked up from germline, CDR1 is MDHEN and CDR2 is SYDVKM. The CDR3 totals 14 residues. Between the trimmed V and J ends, which lost 3 bases and 6 bases, there was a span of 13 bases. Produced via immunoSEQ multiplex PCR; TCRdb's table is partial and in-frame only. The data contain 150,000 to 200,000 clones, about 78% of them singletons. Sequenced sample: PBMCs or T cells enriched from blood (not recorded which). The sequence was collected from a woman in her forties or fifties who had recovered from COVID-19. The rearrangement links TRBV28 to TRBJ2-3; D unclear. CDR3 sequence (DNA): TGTGCCAGCAGTTTTACACCCCGGGTTGATACGCAGTATTTT. Translating it yields CASSFTPRVDTQYF.